The 5 T cell receptor beta chains given below trace back to one sample, sequenced in a study of blood T cell repertoires in COVID-19. Here immunoSEQ multiplex PCR was the method, and the copy in TCRdb shows in-frame clones only, minus some. Seen here are about 320,000 clones, about 89% observed once, and the top ten hold approximately 5%. The material sequenced was PBMCs or T cells enriched from blood (not recorded which). The receptors here all came from a man aged 60-69 years who had recovered from COVID-19.

The chain recombines TRBV11-2 with TRBJ2-5; 12 bases fit TRBD2. The CDR3 is 17 residues long. V was clipped by 1 base and J by 4 bases; unmatched bases: 7. Germline CDR1 reads SGHAT; CDR2 reads FQNNGV. DNA for the CDR3: TGTGCCAGCAGCTTAGGTCTAGGACTAGCGGGAACAGAGACCCAGTACTTC. Protein: CASSLGLGLAGTETQYF.

The chain is built from TRBV6-5 and TRBJ1-2, with D unclear. The germline V and J ends were trimmed by 6 bases and 6 bases, with 14 bases remaining between them. The CDR3 is 13 amino acids. Germline CDR1 and CDR2: MNHEY and SVGAGI. The DNA of the CDR3 is TGTGCCAGCAGGTACCCGGGAACACATGGCTACACCTTC. Translating it yields CASRYPGTHGYTF.

The chain uses TRBV5-1 and TRBJ1-1; TRBD1 matches at 7 bases. This CDR3 contains 13 residues. Germline-derived CDR1 and CDR2 are SGHRS and YFSETQ. The trim removed 6 bases at V and 4 bases at J, leaving 6 bases unmatched. CDR3 sequence reads: CASKQTGSTEAFF. CDR3 sequence (DNA): TGCGCCAGCAAACAGACAGGGTCCACTGAAGCTTTCTTT.

This clone was detected a few times. The J gene is TRBJ2-3, the V gene TRBV7-2, with 7 bases lining up with TRBD2. There are 15 residues in the CDR3. Germline CDR1 and CDR2: SGHTA and FQGNSA. With 5 bases clipped from V and 5 bases from J, the junction kept 10 bases outside the gene matches. The CDR3 coding sequence is TGTGCCAGCAGCGACACCGGGAGGCTAAAAGATACGCAGTATTTT. Its translation is CASSDTGRLKDTQYF.

The rearrangement uses TRBV28 and TRBJ2-7; D may be TRBD1 (5 bases). V was cut by 2 bases and J by 4 bases, with 9 bases left in between. The germline V gene encodes CDR1 MDHEN and CDR2 SYDVKM. The CDR3 runs to 13 residues. In DNA form, the CDR3 reads TGTGCCAGCAGTTTACCAGGGCAGTACGAGCAGTACTTC. Protein product: CASSLPGQYEQYF.